Included here is one T cell receptor beta chain sequence, with context. Its target is not known. These data belong to a study of PD-1 blockade in classical Hodgkin lymphoma. Study-level results: Prior to therapy, complete responders displayed diversity much like that of newly diagnosed patients. Exclusion removed patients who began nivolumab under 1 year after ASCT. By C4D1, diversity of CD4+ TCRs had risen significantly, whereas that of CD8+ TCRs had not.

All patients experienced relapse after autologous stem cell transplantation, and brentuximab vedotin exposure was variable. CDR3 length equals 15 residues. The germline V gene encodes CDR1 SEHNR and CDR2 FQNEAQ (reference sequence). V lost 1 base and J 8 bases, leaving 17 bases between the germline ends. Repertoires were generated with immunoSEQ multiplex PCR, while TCRdb's copy carries only in-frame clones and drops some. The profile shows 53,000 or so clones, 81% of them singletons. V gene TRBV7-9 combines with J gene TRBJ1-1; possibly TRBD1 for D (6 bases). The receptor comes from a human donor with classical Hodgkin lymphoma. The starting material was peripheral blood mononuclear cells (PBMCs), obtained at baseline. CDR3 amino acids: CASSLEYFGQSEAFF. CDR3 in DNA: TGTGCCAGCAGCTTAGAGTATTTTGGACAGTCAGAAGCTTTCTTT.